Each of the 14 T cell receptor beta chains below was sequenced from the same sample in a study of shared clonotypes between healthy human individuals. Assay: immunoSEQ multiplex PCR; the TCRdb copy retains only in-frame clones and omits some. In the table there are fewer than 650,000 clones, 75% to 85% of which are singletons. The sample consisted of PBMCs. The receptors were sampled from a woman between 40 and 55 years old in good health. Some clones in this sample may be carry-over from other donors' samples.

About this clone: A read error may be the cause here, since a much bigger clone is one base away. Distinct nucleotide sequences in the sample also encode this CDR3. This chain uses TRBV10-1 with TRBJ1-1; no firm D call. The CDR3 is 12 amino acids. The germline V gene encodes CDR1 WNHNN and CDR2 SYGVQD (reference sequence). CDR3 loop: CASGNGNTEAFF. The CDR3 region has the DNA TGCGCCAGCGGGAACGGGAACACTGAAGCCTTCTTT.

Comment on this clone: Other nucleotide sequences from this sample produce the same CDR3. Here the CDR3 DNA reads TGTGCCAGCAGTGAATTCGGGGGCTCCTACGAGCAGTACTTC. It specifies CASSEFGGSYEQYF. The V call is TRBV25-1, the J call TRBJ2-7; D might be TRBD2 (6 bases). Germline CDR1 reads MGHDK; CDR2 reads SYGVNS. V was clipped by 1 base and J by 0 bases, with 7 bases between them. The CDR3 consists of 14 residues.

The gene calls are TRBV7-2 and TRBJ2-1; D is unresolved. This CDR3 is 13 amino acids long. Germline assignment: CDR1 SGHTA and CDR2 FQGNSA. V was cut by 1 base and J by 7 bases, with 8 bases left in between. The DNA for the CDR3 is TGTGCCAGCAGCTTAGTCGTAGTTAATGAGCAGTTCTTC. It specifies CASSLVVVNEQFF.

This chain joins TRBV7-2 and TRBJ2-1, with 8 bases lining up with TRBD2. Germline V lookup: CDR1 SGHTA, CDR2 FQGNSA. J lost 9 bases, V lost 4 bases, and 5 bases had no gene match. The CDR3 consists of 13 residues. In DNA, the CDR3 is TGTGCCAGCAGCTCACAAGCGGGAGTTGAGCAGTTCTTC. Translated, it gives CASSSQAGVEQFF.

With respect to this clone: A single base separates this from a much larger clone, so it may be a read error. This chain uses TRBV7-9 with TRBJ2-2; D uncertain. CDR1 is SEHNR, CDR2 FQNEAQ, per germline (reference sequence). There are 13 residues in the CDR3. Trimming removed 1 base at V and 7 bases at J, with 7 bases between. CDR3 DNA: TGTGCCAGCAGCTTAGGGACGCTCGGGGAGCTGTTTTTT. This codes for CASSLGTLGELFF.

This clone was observed a few times. The rearrangement uses TRBV28 and TRBJ1-2; no reliable D call. The CDR3 is 12 residues long. Germline V lookup: CDR1 MDHEN, CDR2 SYDVKM. The germline V and J ends were trimmed by 4 bases and 7 bases, with 10 bases remaining between them. CDR3 sequence (DNA): TGTGCCAGCAGTTCCCGGTTTGGTGGCTACACCTTC. This gives the protein CASSSRFGGYTF.

This clone was counted a single time. V and J are TRBV28 and TRBJ1-1; D remains ambiguous. The CDR3 loop spans 12 amino acids. Germline CDR1 and CDR2: MDHEN and SYDVKM. The V end lost 11 bases, the J end lost 3 bases, and 13 bases lay between the germline ends. The CDR3 DNA sequence: TGTGCCCTGGGAGTCGCGGACACTGAAGCTTTCTTT. Translating gives CALGVADTEAFF. Full variable domain (remainder filled in from reference TRBV28 and TRBJ1-1): DVKVTQSSRYLVKRTGEKVFLECVQDMDHENMFWYRQDPGLGLRLIYFSYDVKMKEKGDIPEGYSVSREKKERFSLILESASTNQTSMYLCALGVADTEAFFGQGTRLTVV.

This clone has a handful of counts. The chain joins TRBV28 to TRBJ2-7; D is unresolved. CDR1 and CDR2 from the germline V gene are MDHEN and SYDVKM. V was trimmed by 3 bases and J by 3 bases, leaving 18 bases between them. CDR3 size: 16 residues. This CDR3 reads CASSLMHWAPRYEQYF. The CDR3 nucleotides read TGTGCCAGCAGTTTGATGCACTGGGCCCCCCGCTACGAGCAGTACTTC.

The chain carries TRBV4-3 and TRBJ2-3; no clear D. CDR3 size: 14 residues. V lost 4 bases and J lost 3, with 11 bases in between. Germline assignment: CDR1 LGHNA and CDR2 YSLEER. Here the CDR3 reads CASSLRLNTDTQYF. DNA of the CDR3: TGCGCCAGCAGCCTTCGACTCAATACAGATACGCAGTATTTT.

The rearrangement uses TRBV25-1 and TRBJ2-7, with unresolved D. V lost 3 bases to trimming and J lost 6 bases, with 6 bases between them. The germline V gene has CDR1 MGHDK and CDR2 SYGVNS. The CDR3 extends over 11 amino acids. The CDR3 nucleotides read TGTGCCAGCAGTGAGTCTCTCGAGCAGTACTTC. This encodes CASSESLEQYF.

The V gene is TRBV28, the J gene TRBJ1-2; 10 bases agree with TRBD1. The V gene end was trimmed by 5 bases and the J gene end by 13 bases; junction bases not matched to a gene: 7. The CDR3 runs to 12 residues. Germline V CDR1 and CDR2: MDHEN, SYDVKM. This chain's CDR3 is CASSQDRGGPTF. CDR3 in DNA: TGTGCCAGCAGTCAGGACAGGGGGGGACCCACCTTC.

Note on this clone: Different DNA sequences within this sample yield the same CDR3. The genes are TRBV5-6 and TRBJ2-5, with D possibly called TRBD1 or TRBD2 (5 bases each). CDR3 length: 13 residues. The germline CDR1 and CDR2 sequences are SGHDT and YYEEEE. Trimming took 2 bases from V and 1 from J, leaving 6 bases between them. Here the CDR3 reads CASSFGAQETQYF. The CDR3 DNA sequence: TGTGCCAGCAGCTTCGGGGCCCAAGAGACCCAGTACTTC.

The chain is built from TRBV9 and TRBJ1-3; no clear D gene. V lost 4 bases and J lost 0, with 14 bases in between. The CDR3 extends over 16 amino acids. The germline gives CDR1 SGDLS, CDR2 YYNGEE. The CDR3 is CASSSRLGNSGNTIYF. The CDR3 DNA reads as TGTGCCAGCAGCTCACGACTGGGGAACTCTGGAAACACCATATATTTT. The full variable domain, in which reference TRBV9 and TRBJ1-3 provide the parts outside the CDR3, is DSGVTQTPKHLITATGQRVTLRCSPRSGDLSVYWYQQSLDQGLQFLIQYYNGEERAKGNILERFSAQQFPDLHSELNLSSLELGDSALYFCASSSRLGNSGNTIYFGEGSWLTVV.

V and J are TRBV7-3 and TRBJ2-3; a weak D match, TRBD2 (5 bases). Germline-derived CDR1 and CDR2 are SGHTA and FQGTGA. The V and J ends lost 1 base and 5 bases respectively, with 7 bases between them. The CDR3 consists of 13 residues. Written as DNA, the CDR3 is TGTGCCAGCAGCTTAAATGAGGGAGATACGCAGTATTTT. Protein product: CASSLNEGDTQYF.